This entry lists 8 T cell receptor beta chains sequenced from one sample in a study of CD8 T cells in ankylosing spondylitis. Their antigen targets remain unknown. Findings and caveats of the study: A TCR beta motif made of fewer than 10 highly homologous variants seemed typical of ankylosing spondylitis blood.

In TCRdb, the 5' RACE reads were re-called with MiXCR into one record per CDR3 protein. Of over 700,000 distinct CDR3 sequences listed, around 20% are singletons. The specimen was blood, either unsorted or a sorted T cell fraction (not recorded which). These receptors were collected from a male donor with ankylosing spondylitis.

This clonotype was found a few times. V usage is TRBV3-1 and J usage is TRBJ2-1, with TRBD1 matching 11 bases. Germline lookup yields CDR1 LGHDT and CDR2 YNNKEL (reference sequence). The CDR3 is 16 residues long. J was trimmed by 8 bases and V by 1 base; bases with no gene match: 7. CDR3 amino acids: CASSQGRDRGYDEQFF. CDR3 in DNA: TGTGCCAGCAGCCAAGGGCGGGACAGGGGGTACGATGAGCAGTTCTTC.

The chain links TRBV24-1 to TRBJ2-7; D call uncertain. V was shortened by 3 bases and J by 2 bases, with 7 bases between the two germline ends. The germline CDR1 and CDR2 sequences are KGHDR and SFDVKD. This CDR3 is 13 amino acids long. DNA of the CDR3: TGTGCCACCAGTGATGCTGAAGCCTACGAGCAGTACTTC. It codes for CATSDAEAYEQYF.

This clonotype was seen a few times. The chain's CDR3 is CASSLRGTDSGNTIYF. CDR3 coding DNA: TGTGCCAGCAGCCTGCGGGGGACGGACTCTGGAAACACCATATATTTT. This sequence joins TRBV7-2 and TRBJ1-3, with D maybe TRBD1 (5 bases). Trimming took off 5 bases at V and 0 bases at J, with 14 bases between the two ends. Germline assignment: CDR1 SGHTA and CDR2 FQGNSA. The CDR3 is 16 amino acids.

CDR3 loop: CASSFGATGRQPQHF. The CDR3 bases are TGTGCCAGCAGCTTCGGGGCGACAGGGCGACAGCCCCAGCATTTT. The chain links TRBV7-9 to TRBJ1-5, with 7 nucleotides matching TRBD1. The CDR3 sequence is 15 residues long. V lost 3 bases and J lost 7; bases outside the gene matches: 9. Germline CDR1 SEHNR, CDR2 FQNEAQ (reference sequence).

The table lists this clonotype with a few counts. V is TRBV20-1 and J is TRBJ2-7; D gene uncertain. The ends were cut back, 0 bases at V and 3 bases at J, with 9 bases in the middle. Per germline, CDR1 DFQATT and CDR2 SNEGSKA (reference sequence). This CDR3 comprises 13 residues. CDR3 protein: CSARDAAIYEQYF. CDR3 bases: TGCAGTGCTAGAGACGCGGCAATCTACGAGCAGTACTTC.

This CDR3 reads CASSLGGLGDTEAFF. In DNA form, the CDR3 reads TGTGCCAGCAGCTTGGGGGGCTTGGGGGACACTGAAGCTTTCTTT. The chain links TRBV5-6 to TRBJ1-1, with D maybe TRBD1 (5 bases). The CDR3 consists of 15 residues. CDR1 is SGHDT, CDR2 YYEEEE, per germline. V lost 0 bases and J lost 3, with 12 bases in between.

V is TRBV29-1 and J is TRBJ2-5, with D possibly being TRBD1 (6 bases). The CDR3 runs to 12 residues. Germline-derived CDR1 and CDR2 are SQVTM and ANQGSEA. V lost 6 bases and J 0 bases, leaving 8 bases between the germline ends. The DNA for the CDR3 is TGCAGCGTCGACAGGTACCAAGAGACCCAGTACTTC. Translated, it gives CSVDRYQETQYF.

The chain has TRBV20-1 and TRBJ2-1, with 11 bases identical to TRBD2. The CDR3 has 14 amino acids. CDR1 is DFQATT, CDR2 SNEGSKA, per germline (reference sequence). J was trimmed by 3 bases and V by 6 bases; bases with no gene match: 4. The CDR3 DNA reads TGCAGTGCCACACTAGCGGGGGTCTACAATGAGCAGTTCTTC. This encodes CSATLAGVYNEQFF.